These 7 T cell receptor beta chains share one sample of origin, sequenced in a study of Ad26.COV2.S vaccination and SARS-CoV-2 variants. This sample's treatment: 15 to 20 received Ad26.COV2.S at low or high dose, single or two shots; several received placebo; per-sample allocation not given. Day 63 after the first vaccine or placebo injection was the time point for sampling. The repertoire was sequenced with immunoSEQ multiplex PCR; TCRdb's copy has only in-frame clones and lacks some. This table holds roughly 350,000 clones, less than 90% found once. The sequenced sample was peripheral blood, obtained in a trial of Ad26.COV2.S vaccine versus placebo. Every receptor here comes from a person aged 18-60 years who received the Ad26.COV2.S COVID-19 vaccine or a placebo.

As concerns this clone: It is unclear where the CDR3 begins or ends on the DNA, so no DNA is shown, and the CDR3 is as TCRdb lists it. The CDR3 loop is CASSFGPGETQYF. The chain recombines TRBV12-3 or TRBV12-4 with TRBJ2-5; the table's TRBD1 call for D was not verified on the DNA. The CDR3 adds up to 13 amino acids, both ends counted.

The CDR3 nucleotides read TGTGCCAGCTCACCACCTGAGGGGGCGCGAAATCAGCCCCAGCATTTT. This translates into CASSPPEGARNQPQHF. The chain links TRBV18 to TRBJ1-5, with 7 bases aligning to TRBD1. Germline CDR1 and CDR2: KGHSH and LQKENI. Germline trimming cut 0 bases from V and 4 bases from J; bases unmatched to any gene: 6. The CDR3 covers 16 residues. Full variable domain (remainder filled in from reference TRBV18 and TRBJ1-5): NAGVMQNPRHLVRRRGQEARLRCSPMKGHSHVYWYRQLPEEGLKFMVYLQKENIIDESGMPKERFSAEFPKEGPSILRIQQVVRGDSAAYFCASSPPEGARNQPQHFGDGTRLSIL.

V gene TRBV6-2 or TRBV6-3 combines with J gene TRBJ1-5; D not certain. Germline V lookup: CDR1 MNHEY, CDR2 SVGEGT. The CDR3 length is 13 residues. The V end lost 4 bases, the J end lost 11 bases, and 15 bases lay between the germline ends. The CDR3 nucleotides read TGTGCCAGCAGTTTGGCTGAGTCGGAAGCCCAGCATTTT. Amino acid sequence: CASSLAESEAQHF.

The chain couples TRBV11-2 to TRBJ1-4; D is possibly TRBD1 (5 bases). The CDR3 contains 11 residues. Trimming removed 8 bases at V and 8 bases at J, with 9 bases between. Germline loops: CDR1 SGHAT, CDR2 FQNNGV. The CDR3 coding sequence is TGTGCCAGCGGGGACGGGGAAAAACTGTTTTTT. This encodes CASGDGEKLFF. Full variable domain (missing parts from reference TRBV11-2 and TRBJ1-4): EAGVAQSPRYKIIEKRQSVAFWCNPISGHATLYWYQQILGQGPKLLIQFQNNGVVDDSQLPKDRFSAERLKGVDSTLKIQPAKLEDSAVYLCASGDGEKLFFGSGTQLSVL.

The chain uses TRBV3-1 (or the pseudogene TRBV3-2) and TRBJ1-2; 7 bases fit TRBD1. This CDR3 comprises 14 residues. CDR1 and CDR2 from the germline V gene are LGHDT and YNNKEL (reference sequence). Trimming at V came to 1 base and at J to 6 bases, leaving 5 bases not matched to a gene. The CDR3 nucleotides are TGTGCCAGCAGCCAAGCCACAGGGGCTGATGGCTACACCTTC. Protein: CASSQATGADGYTF.

The rearrangement links TRBV6-2 or TRBV6-3 to TRBJ2-1; the D call may be TRBD1 or TRBD2 (6 bases each). This CDR3 is built from 15 residues. CDR1 is MNHEY and CDR2 is SVGEGT in the germline V gene. The V end lost 6 bases, the J end lost 0 bases, and 12 bases lay between the germline ends. The CDR3 DNA is TGTGCCAGCAGCACGGGGGCCTTCTCCTACAATGAGCAGTTCTTC. Its protein product is CASSTGAFSYNEQFF.

V gene TRBV7-2 combines with J gene TRBJ2-1; 12 bases agree with TRBD2. V lost 0 bases, J lost 9 bases, and 3 bases stayed unmatched. CDR3 length: 15 residues. The germline CDR1 and CDR2 sequences are SGHTA and FQGNSA. Written as DNA, the CDR3 is TGTGCCAGCAGCTTAGCGACTAGCGGGGGCTCTGAGCAGTTCTTC. Translation: CASSLATSGGSEQFF.